These T cell receptor beta chains were read from a single sample in a study of T cell responses to AZD1222 COVID-19 vaccine. The repertoire was sequenced with immunoSEQ multiplex PCR; TCRdb's copy has only in-frame clones and lacks some. Among under 150,000 clones listed, more than 85% were seen once. Specimen: peripheral blood, collected on day 0 of AZD1222 vaccination. The origin of the receptors is an adult in good health. CDR3s include the opening cysteine and the closing phenylalanine or tryptophan. Each record gives: V gene, D gene, CDR3 length, clone size, J gene, CDR3 protein, CDR3 DNA. A D gene is named only where the DNA matches it firmly. Size tells how often a clone was seen (once, few, many) or the class of an expanded clone, and some rows leave it out.

TRBV2	TRBD1	14	once	TRBJ1-2	CASSEDRGVLGYTF	TGTGCCAGCAGTGAAGACAGGGGGGTCCTCGGCTACACCTTC
TRBV7-9	NA	14	few	TRBJ1-2	CASSLLGINYGYTF	TGTGCCAGCAGCTTACTTGGGATTAACTATGGCTACACCTTC
TRBV2	NA	14	NA	TRBJ1-1	CASTQEQRNTEAFF	TGTGCCAGCACCCAGGAACAGAGGAACACTGAAGCTTTCTTT
TRBV14	TRBD1	13	NA	TRBJ1-2	CASSQEGGQRYTF	TGTGCCAGCAGCCAAGAAGGGGGACAGCGCTACACCTTC
TRBV4-2	NA	13	NA	TRBJ1-2	CASNGQQAYGYTF	TGTGCCAGCAACGGTCAACAAGCCTATGGCTACACCTTC
TRBV20-1	NA	13	NA	TRBJ1-1	CSASRAHNTEAFF	TGCAGTGCTAGTAGGGCACATAACACTGAAGCTTTCTTT
TRBV6-5	NA	13	NA	TRBJ1-1	CASSPTTVNPAFF	TGTGCCAGCAGTCCTACTACGGTCAACCCAGCTTTCTTT
TRBV18	NA	16	NA	TRBJ1-4	CASSPNPPGQQEKLFF	TGTGCCAGCTCACCAAATCCCCCGGGACAACAGGAAAAACTGTTTTTT
TRBV9	TRBD1	15	NA	TRBJ2-7	CASSVTGDRAYEQYF	TGTGCCAGCAGCGTAACCGGGGACAGGGCCTACGAGCAGTACTTC
TRBV5-1	TRBD1	16	NA	TRBJ1-6	CASSQQGSSYNSPLHF	TGCGCCAGCAGCCAACAGGGGAGCTCCTATAATTCACCCCTCCACTTT
TRBV5-1	TRBD2	15	NA	TRBJ2-1	CASSLAGENYNEQFF	TGCGCCAGCAGCTTAGCGGGAGAAAACTACAATGAGCAGTTCTTC
TRBV19	NA	13	NA	TRBJ1-1	CASSITWWATAFF	TGTGCCAGTAGTATAACGTGGTGGGCTACAGCTTTCTTT
TRBV6-5	NA	15	NA	TRBJ1-5	CASRAEGTFDQPQHF	TGTGCCAGCAGAGCCGAGGGGACATTCGATCAGCCCCAGCATTTT